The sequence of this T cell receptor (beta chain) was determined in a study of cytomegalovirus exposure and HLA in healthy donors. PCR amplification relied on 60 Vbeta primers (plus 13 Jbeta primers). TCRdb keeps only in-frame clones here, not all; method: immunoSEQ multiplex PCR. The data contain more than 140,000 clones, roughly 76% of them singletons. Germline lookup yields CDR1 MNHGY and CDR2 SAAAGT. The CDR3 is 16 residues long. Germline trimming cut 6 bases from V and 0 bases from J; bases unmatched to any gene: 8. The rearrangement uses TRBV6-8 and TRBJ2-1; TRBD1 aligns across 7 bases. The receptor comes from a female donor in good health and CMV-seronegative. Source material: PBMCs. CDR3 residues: CASSLGQHSSYNEQFF. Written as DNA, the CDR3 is TGTGCCAGCAGCCTGGGACAGCACAGCTCCTACAATGAGCAGTTCTTC.